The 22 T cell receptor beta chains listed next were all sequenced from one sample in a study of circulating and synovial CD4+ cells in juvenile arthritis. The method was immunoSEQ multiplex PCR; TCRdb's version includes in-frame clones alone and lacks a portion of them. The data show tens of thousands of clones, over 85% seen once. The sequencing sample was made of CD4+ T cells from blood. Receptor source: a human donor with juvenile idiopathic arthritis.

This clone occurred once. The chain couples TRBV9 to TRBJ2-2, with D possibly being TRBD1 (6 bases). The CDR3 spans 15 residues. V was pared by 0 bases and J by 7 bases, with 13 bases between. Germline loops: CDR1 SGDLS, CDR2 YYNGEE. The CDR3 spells CASSVAPGENGELFF. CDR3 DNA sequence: TGTGCCAGCAGCGTAGCACCAGGGGAGAACGGGGAGCTGTTTTTT.

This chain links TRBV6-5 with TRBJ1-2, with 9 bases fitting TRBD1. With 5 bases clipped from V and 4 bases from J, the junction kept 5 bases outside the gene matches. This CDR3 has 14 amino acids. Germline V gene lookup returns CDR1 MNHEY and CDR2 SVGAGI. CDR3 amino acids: CASSAGTGRYGYTF. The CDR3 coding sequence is TGTGCCAGCAGTGCCGGGACAGGGCGCTATGGCTACACCTTC.

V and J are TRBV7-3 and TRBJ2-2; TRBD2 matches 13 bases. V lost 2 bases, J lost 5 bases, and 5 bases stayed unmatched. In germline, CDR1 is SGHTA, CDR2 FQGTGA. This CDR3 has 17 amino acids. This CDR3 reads CASSLLRTSGGTGELFF. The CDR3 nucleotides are TGTGCCAGCAGCTTACTTCGGACTAGCGGGGGAACCGGGGAGCTGTTTTTT.

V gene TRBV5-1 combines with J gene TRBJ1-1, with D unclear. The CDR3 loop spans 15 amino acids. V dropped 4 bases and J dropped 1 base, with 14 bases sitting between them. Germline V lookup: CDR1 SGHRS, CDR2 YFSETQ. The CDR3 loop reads CASSIGKTRNTEAFF. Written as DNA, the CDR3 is TGCGCCAGCAGCATAGGAAAGACAAGGAACACTGAAGCTTTCTTT.

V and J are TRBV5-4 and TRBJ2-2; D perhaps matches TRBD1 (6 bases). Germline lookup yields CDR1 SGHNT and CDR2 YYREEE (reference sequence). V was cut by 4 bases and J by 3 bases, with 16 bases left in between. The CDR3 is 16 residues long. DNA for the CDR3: TGTGCCAGCAGCCGCGGATGGGGGCAGCACACCGGGGAGCTGTTTTTT. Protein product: CASSRGWGQHTGELFF. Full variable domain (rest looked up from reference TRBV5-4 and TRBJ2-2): ETGVTQSPTHLIKTRGQQVTLRCSSQSGHNTVSWYQQALGQGPQFIFQYYREEENGRGNFPPRFSGLQFPNYSSELNVNALELDDSALYLCASSRGWGQHTGELFFGEGSRLTVL.

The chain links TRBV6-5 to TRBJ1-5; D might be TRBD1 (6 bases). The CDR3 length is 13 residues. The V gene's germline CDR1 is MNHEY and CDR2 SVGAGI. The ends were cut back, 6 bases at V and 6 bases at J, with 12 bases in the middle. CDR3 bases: TGTGCCAGCAGCACCAGGGGTAGTCAGCCCCAGCATTTT. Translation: CASSTRGSQPQHF.

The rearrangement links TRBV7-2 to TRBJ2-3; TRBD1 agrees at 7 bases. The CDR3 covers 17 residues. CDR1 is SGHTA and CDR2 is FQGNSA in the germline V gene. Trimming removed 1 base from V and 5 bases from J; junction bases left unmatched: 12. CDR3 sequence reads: CASSLVHRAGGGDTQYF. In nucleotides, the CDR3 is TGTGCCAGCAGCTTAGTACACAGGGCAGGGGGTGGAGATACGCAGTATTTT.

CDR3 coding DNA: TGTGCCAGCTCACCATTCCAGGGACAGACTAACTATGGCTACACCTTC. Translated: CASSPFQGQTNYGYTF. This chain links TRBV18 with TRBJ1-2; 7 positions match TRBD1. The CDR3 spans 16 residues. V dropped 2 bases and J dropped 0; count of bases not matched to a gene: 6. The V gene's germline CDR1 is KGHSH and CDR2 LQKENI.

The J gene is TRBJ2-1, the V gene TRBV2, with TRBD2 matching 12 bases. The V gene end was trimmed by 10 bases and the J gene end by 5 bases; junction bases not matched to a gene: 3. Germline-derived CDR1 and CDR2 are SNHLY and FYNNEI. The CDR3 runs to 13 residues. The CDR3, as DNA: TGTGCCACCGGACTAGCGGGACACAATGAGCAGTTCTTC. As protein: CATGLAGHNEQFF. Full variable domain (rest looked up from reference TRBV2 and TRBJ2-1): EPEVTQTPSHQVTQMGQEVILRCVPISNHLYFYWYRQILGQKVEFLVSFYNNEISEKSEIFDDQFSVERPDGSNFTLKIRSTKLEDSAMYFCATGLAGHNEQFFGPGTRLTVL.

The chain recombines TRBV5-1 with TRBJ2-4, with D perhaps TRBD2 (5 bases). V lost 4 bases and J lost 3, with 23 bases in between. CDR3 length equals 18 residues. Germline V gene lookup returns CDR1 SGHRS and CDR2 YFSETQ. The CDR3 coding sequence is TGCGCCAGCAGCGGTAGAGGAGGACTGGATGGTGGCAAAAACATTCAGTACTTC. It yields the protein CASSGRGGLDGGKNIQYF. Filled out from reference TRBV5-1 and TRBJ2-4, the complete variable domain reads KAGVTQTPRYLIKTRGQQVTLSCSPISGHRSVSWYQQTPGQGLQFLFEYFSETQRNKGNFPGRFSGRQFSNSRSEMNVSTLELGDSALYLCASSGRGGLDGGKNIQYFGAGTRLSVL.

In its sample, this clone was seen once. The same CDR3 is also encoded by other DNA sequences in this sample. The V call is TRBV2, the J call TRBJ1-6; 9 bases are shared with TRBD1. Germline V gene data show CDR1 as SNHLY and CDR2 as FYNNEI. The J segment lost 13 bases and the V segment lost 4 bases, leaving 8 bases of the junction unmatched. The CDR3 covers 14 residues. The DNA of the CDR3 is TGTGCCAGCAGTGGGGACAGGGTTCGTTCCCCCCTCCACTTT. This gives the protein CASSGDRVRSPLHF.

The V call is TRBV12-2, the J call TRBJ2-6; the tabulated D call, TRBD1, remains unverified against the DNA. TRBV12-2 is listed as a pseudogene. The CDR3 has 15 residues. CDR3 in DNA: TGTGCAAGTCGCTTTGGGACAGGTGGGGCCAACGTCCTGACTTTC. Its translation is CASRFGTGGANVLTF.

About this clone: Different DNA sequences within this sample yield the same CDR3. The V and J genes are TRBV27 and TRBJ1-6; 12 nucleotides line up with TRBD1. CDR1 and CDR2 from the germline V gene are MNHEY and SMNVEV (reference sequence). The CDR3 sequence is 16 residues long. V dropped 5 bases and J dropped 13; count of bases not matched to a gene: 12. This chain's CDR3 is CASSQTGTGGVSPLHF. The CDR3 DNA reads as TGTGCCAGCAGTCAAACCGGGACAGGGGGCGTTTCCCCCCTCCACTTT.

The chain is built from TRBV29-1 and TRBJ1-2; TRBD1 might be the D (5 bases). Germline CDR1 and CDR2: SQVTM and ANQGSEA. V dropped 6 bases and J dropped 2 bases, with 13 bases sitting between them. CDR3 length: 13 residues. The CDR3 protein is CSVDVGRNYGYTF. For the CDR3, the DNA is TGCAGCGTCGACGTGGGGCGGAACTATGGCTACACCTTC.

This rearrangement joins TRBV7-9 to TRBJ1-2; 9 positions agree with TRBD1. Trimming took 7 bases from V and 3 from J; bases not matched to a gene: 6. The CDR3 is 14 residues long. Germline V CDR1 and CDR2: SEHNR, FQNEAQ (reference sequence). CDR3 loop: CASTRDRADYGYTF. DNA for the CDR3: TGTGCCAGCACCAGGGACAGGGCTGACTATGGCTACACCTTC.

CDR3 sequence reads: CASSDGSSYNEQFF. CDR3 sequence (DNA): TGTGCCAGTTCGGACGGGAGCTCCTACAATGAGCAGTTCTTC. V is TRBV19 and J is TRBJ2-1; D perhaps matches TRBD2 (6 bases). The germline V gene has CDR1 LNHDA and CDR2 SQIVND (reference sequence). The CDR3 is 14 amino acids. V was shortened by 8 bases and J by 0 bases, with 11 bases between the two germline ends.

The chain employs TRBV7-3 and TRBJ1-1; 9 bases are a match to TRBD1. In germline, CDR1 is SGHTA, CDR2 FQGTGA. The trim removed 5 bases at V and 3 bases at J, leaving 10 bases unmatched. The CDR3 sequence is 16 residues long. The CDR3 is CASSQQGAGVHTEAFF. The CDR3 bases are TGTGCCAGCAGCCAACAGGGGGCTGGGGTCCACACTGAAGCTTTCTTT.

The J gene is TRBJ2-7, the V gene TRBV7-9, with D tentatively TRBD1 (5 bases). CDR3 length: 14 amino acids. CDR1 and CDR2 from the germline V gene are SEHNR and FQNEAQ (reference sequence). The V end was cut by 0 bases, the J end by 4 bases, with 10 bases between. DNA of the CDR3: TGTGCCAGCAGCTTAGCAGGGGTTCGGTACGAGCAGTACTTC. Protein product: CASSLAGVRYEQYF.

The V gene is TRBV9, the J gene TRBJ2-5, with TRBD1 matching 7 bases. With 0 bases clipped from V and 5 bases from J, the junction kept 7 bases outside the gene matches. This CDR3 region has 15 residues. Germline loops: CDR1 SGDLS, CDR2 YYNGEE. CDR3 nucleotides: TGTGCCAGCAGCGTAGGACACAGGGGATCGGAGACCCAGTACTTC. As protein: CASSVGHRGSETQYF.

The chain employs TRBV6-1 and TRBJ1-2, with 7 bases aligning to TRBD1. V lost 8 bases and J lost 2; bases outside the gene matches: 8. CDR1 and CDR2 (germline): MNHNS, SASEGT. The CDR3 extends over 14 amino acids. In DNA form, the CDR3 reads TGTGCCAGCGTTCCCGGGACAGCAAACTATGGCTACACCTTC. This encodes CASVPGTANYGYTF.

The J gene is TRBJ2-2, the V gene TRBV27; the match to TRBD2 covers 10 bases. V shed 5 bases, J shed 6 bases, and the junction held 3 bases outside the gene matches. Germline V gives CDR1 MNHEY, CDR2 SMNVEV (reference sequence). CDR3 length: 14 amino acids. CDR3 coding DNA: TGTGCCAGCAGTCAGAGCGGGGGGGCCGGGGAGCTGTTTTTT. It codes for CASSQSGGAGELFF.

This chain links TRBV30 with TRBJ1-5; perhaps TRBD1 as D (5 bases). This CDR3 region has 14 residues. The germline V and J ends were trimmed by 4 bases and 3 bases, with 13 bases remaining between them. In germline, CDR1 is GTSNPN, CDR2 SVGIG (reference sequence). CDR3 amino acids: CAWKEAGYNQPQHF. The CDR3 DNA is TGTGCCTGGAAGGAAGCAGGGTACAATCAGCCCCAGCATTTT.